Below, 4 T cell receptor beta chains from the same sample are listed, as sequenced in a study of OX40 agonist ivuxolimab in advanced cancers. TCRdb's copy holds only in-frame clones and misses some; the assay was immunoSEQ multiplex PCR. Seen here are nearly 80,000 clones, about 90% observed once, and the top ten hold 0.33%. The source was CD4+ or CD8+ T cells sorted from blood, collected in a trial of the OX40 agonist ivuxolimab. All receptors derive from an adult with an advanced solid tumor such as melanoma, head and neck, liver or kidney cancer.

The V gene is TRBV6-5, the J gene TRBJ1-4; TRBD1 aligns across 7 bases. V lost 6 bases, J lost 5 bases, and 6 bases stayed unmatched. The CDR3 extends over 14 amino acids. Germline V gene lookup returns CDR1 MNHEY and CDR2 SVGAGI. Here the CDR3 reads CASRPGQRNEKLFF. The DNA of the CDR3 is TGTGCCAGCAGACCGGGACAGAGAAATGAAAAACTGTTTTTT.

The J gene is TRBJ1-2, the V gene TRBV2; perhaps TRBD1 as D (5 bases). Germline CDR1 reads SNHLY; CDR2 reads FYNNEI. The CDR3 loop spans 13 amino acids. Trimming shortened V by 5 bases and J by 3 bases, and 10 bases separated the two germline ends. CDR3 sequence: CASSLNRYYGYTF. The CDR3 bases are TGTGCCAGCAGTTTGAACAGGTACTATGGCTACACCTTC.

The genes are TRBV6-1 and TRBJ2-5, with 8 bases fitting TRBD1. CDR1 and CDR2 (germline): MNHNS, SASEGT. With V trimmed by 2 bases and J by 2 bases, 7 bases remained unmatched. This CDR3 has 16 amino acids. In nucleotides, the CDR3 is TGTGCCAGCAGTGAATCCAGGGGGCGCGGGCAAGAGACCCAGTACTTC. It yields the protein CASSESRGRGQETQYF.

The V call is TRBV27, the J call TRBJ2-4, with 7 bases that match TRBD1. With V trimmed by 7 bases and J by 0 bases, 9 bases remained unmatched. The CDR3 covers 16 residues. Germline V lookup: CDR1 MNHEY, CDR2 SMNVEV (reference sequence). The CDR3 region has the DNA TGTGCCAGCAAGACTTCCGGGACAGTAGCCAAAAACATTCAGTACTTC. Protein sequence: CASKTSGTVAKNIQYF.